This TCR beta chain was recovered during a study of blood T cell repertoires in COVID-19. TCRdb's copy holds only in-frame clones and misses some; the assay was immunoSEQ multiplex PCR. The table records about 260,000 clones, 80% to 90% of them present only once. V lost 1 base, J lost 4 bases, and 10 bases lay in between. The CDR3 extends over 14 amino acids. Germline values: CDR1 MNHNS, CDR2 SASEGT. Material: PBMCs or T cells enriched from blood (not recorded which). This clonotype was obtained from a woman in her late teens or twenties who had recovered from COVID-19. V is TRBV6-1 and J is TRBJ1-2; perhaps TRBD1 as D (5 bases). The DNA for the CDR3 is TGTGCCAGCAGTGAAGTAGACAGATCCTATGGCTACACCTTC. Amino acids: CASSEVDRSYGYTF.